This T cell receptor (beta chain) comes out of a study of T-cell memory formation after mild COVID-19. Turning to the study itself: TCR clusters showed largely donor specificity. Whole-study findings and limits: Proof of SARS-CoV-2 specificity was absent for the second-wave clones that crested on day 37. Within pre-infection memory, some responding clones were found, suggesting cross-reactive memory joined.

There are many counts of this clonotype. Antigen: not known. The V end lost 9 bases, the J end lost 3 bases, and 22 bases lay between the germline ends. Germline CDR1 is LNHNV and CDR2 is YYDKDF (reference sequence). CDR3 length: 16 residues. TCRdb analysed the 5' RACE reads with MiXCR anew, one entry per CDR3 protein. The sample has more than 120,000 distinct CDR3 sequences, under 7% seen once; the top ten hold just over 2%. The sample taken for sequencing was PBMCs or a T cell subset sorted from them (not recorded which). The sequence came from an adult woman who had mild COVID-19 (a few samples of this study predate the infection). Cell type and time point are not known. The chain uses TRBV15 and TRBJ2-3; maybe TRBD1 (5 bases). CDR3 sequence (DNA): TGTGCCACTTCGAAAAGTAGGGGTCGTCGGACAGATACGCAGTATTTT. Translation gives CATSKSRGRRTDTQYF.